This note documents a single T cell receptor beta chain sequence. Antigen specificity is unknown. This entry is derived from a study of CD8 T cells in ankylosing spondylitis. Quantitative 5'-RACE was performed with molecular barcodes, and it yielded the TCR beta libraries. One entry per CDR3 protein results from TCRdb running MiXCR on the 5' RACE reads. The top ten clones hold under 0.6% of a sample with 700,000 to 1,000,000 distinct CDR3 sequences, about 11% of them seen once. Findings and caveats of the study: Some motif variants were previously reported in reactive arthritis synovial fluid and blood. Characteristic of ankylosing spondylitis blood, it appeared, was a TCR beta motif comprising several highly homologous variants. Significantly higher representation of disease-linked clones was reported for matched ankylosing spondylitis synovial fluid. Disease-linked clones, CD8+, were relatively rare in peripheral blood.

The ends were cut back, 2 bases at V and 3 bases at J, with 17 bases in the middle. Germline V gene sequence: CDR1 MNHNS, CDR2 SASEGT. The CDR3 contains 16 residues. This TCR derives from a male donor with ankylosing spondylitis. The chain uses TRBV6-1 and TRBJ2-7, with D uncertain. The sequencing input was blood, either unsorted or a sorted T cell fraction (not recorded which). The CDR3 sequence: CASSEFKDDPIYEQYF. The CDR3 nucleotides are TGTGCCAGCAGTGAATTCAAGGACGATCCTATCTACGAGCAGTACTTC.